This TCR beta chain came from a study of blood T cell repertoires in COVID-19. Study at large: The samples span acute and convalescent COVID-19 from the United States, Italy and Spain. T cells, B-cell-depleted T cells, or PBMCs provided the cDNA or gDNA that served as material.

Trimming left V 2 bases short and J 4 bases short, with 10 bases between. This CDR3 is built from 14 residues. The germline CDR1 and CDR2 sequences are SGHAT and FQNNGV. Sequenced by immunoSEQ multiplex PCR; TCRdb stores in-frame clones only, minus some. The sample holds 280,000 or so clones; 85% are singletons and the top ten take around 2.5%. This sequence was found in a woman in her 50s who had recovered from COVID-19. The gene calls are TRBV11-2 and TRBJ2-3; D is uncertain. Sequencing used PBMCs or T cells enriched from blood (not recorded which). The CDR3 loop is CASSLPWHADTQYF. The CDR3, as DNA: TGTGCCAGCAGCTTACCTTGGCACGCAGATACGCAGTATTTT.